The clone carrying this T cell receptor (beta chain) was observed a single time. The CDR3 contains 11 residues. The germline V gene encodes CDR1 MNHEY and CDR2 SVGAGI. Trimming pared 6 bases from V and 6 bases from J, leaving 8 bases between. This entry is derived from a study of blood T cell repertoires in COVID-19. As for the study in general: Samples came from the United States, Italy and Spain, spanning acute and convalescent COVID-19. The analysed material was cDNA or gDNA that came from T cells, B-cell-depleted T cells, or PBMCs.

Source study methods: Estimation of nucleated cell counts was performed using reference gene primer amplification. Some clones are missing from TCRdb's copy, which holds only in-frame ones; the method was immunoSEQ multiplex PCR. The DNA was the basis for D and trimming; V, J and clone size are from that table. The sample consists of 200,000 to 300,000 clones, about 80% of them appearing once. What was sequenced was peripheral blood. This clonotype originated in an elderly woman with acute or convalescent COVID-19. The chain combines TRBV6-5 with TRBJ1-1; a weak D match, TRBD1 (5 bases). The CDR3 nucleotides read TGTGCCAGCAGGGGCAGGGCTGAAGCTTTCTTT. This translates into CASRGRAEAFF.